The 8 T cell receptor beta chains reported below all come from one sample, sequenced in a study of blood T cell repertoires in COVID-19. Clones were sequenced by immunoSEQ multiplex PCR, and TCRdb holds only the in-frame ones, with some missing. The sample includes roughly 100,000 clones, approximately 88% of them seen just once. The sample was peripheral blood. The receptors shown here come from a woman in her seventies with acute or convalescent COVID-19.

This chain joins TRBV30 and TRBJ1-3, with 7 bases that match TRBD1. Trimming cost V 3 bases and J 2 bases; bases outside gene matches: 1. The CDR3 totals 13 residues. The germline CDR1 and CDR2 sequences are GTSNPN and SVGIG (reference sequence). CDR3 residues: CAWRTGPGNTIYF. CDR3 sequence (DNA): TGTGCCTGGAGGACAGGGCCTGGAAACACCATATATTTT.

The CDR3 spells CASSLAPGTGVVRAFF. CDR3 nucleotide sequence: TGTGCCAGCAGTTTGGCACCCGGGACAGGGGTGGTCCGGGCTTTCTTT. V gene TRBV28 combines with J gene TRBJ1-1, with 10 bases identical to TRBD1. Germline lookup yields CDR1 MDHEN and CDR2 SYDVKM. The CDR3 contains 16 residues. V lost 3 bases, J lost 11 bases, and 15 bases stayed unmatched.

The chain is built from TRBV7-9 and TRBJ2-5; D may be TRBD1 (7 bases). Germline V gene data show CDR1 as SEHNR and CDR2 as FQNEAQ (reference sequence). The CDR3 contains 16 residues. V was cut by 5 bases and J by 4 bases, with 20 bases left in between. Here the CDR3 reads CASSRNNRGGRETQYF. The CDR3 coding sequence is TGTGCCAGCAGCCGGAACAACAGGGGAGGACGAGAGACCCAGTACTTC.

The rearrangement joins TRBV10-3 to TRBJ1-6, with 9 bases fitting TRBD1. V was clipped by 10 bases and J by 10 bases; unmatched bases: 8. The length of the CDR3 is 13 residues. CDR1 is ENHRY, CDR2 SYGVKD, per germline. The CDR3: CATGDRAESPLHF. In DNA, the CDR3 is TGTGCCACAGGGGACAGGGCCGAATCACCCCTCCACTTT.

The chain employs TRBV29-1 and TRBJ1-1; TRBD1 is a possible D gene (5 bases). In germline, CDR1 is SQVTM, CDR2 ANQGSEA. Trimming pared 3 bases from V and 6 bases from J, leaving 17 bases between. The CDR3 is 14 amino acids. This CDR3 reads CSVDERTSRSEAFF. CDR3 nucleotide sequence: TGCAGCGTTGATGAAAGGACAAGTCGTTCTGAAGCTTTCTTT.

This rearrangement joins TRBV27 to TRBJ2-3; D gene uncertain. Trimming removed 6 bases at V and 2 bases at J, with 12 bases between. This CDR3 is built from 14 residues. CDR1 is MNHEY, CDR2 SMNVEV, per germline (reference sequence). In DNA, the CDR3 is TGTGCCAGCAGCGAGGCGAGACCCACAGATACGCAGTATTTT. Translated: CASSEARPTDTQYF.

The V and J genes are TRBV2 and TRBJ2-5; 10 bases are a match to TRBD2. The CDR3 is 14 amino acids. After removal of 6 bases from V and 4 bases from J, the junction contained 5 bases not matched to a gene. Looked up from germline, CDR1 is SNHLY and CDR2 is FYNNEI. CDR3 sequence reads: CASSRTSGRETQYF. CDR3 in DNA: TGTGCCAGCAGCCGGACTAGCGGAAGAGAGACCCAGTACTTC.

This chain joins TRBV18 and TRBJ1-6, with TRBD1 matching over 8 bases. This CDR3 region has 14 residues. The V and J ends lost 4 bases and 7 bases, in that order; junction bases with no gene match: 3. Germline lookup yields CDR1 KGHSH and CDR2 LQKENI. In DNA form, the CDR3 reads TGTGCCAGCTCACAGGACAGGGAAAATTCACCCCTCCACTTT. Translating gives CASSQDRENSPLHF.